Shown below are 11 T cell receptor beta chains from a single sample sequenced in a study of shared clonotypes between healthy human individuals. TCRdb keeps only in-frame clones here, not all; method: immunoSEQ multiplex PCR. The sample carries over a million clones, 97% to 99% recorded once. Sequencing was carried out using naive CD4+ T cells sorted from blood. Subset indicated: CD45RA+ positively selected. The source is a man aged 25 to 40 in good health.

This clone was detected once. The chain carries TRBV28 and TRBJ1-2, with D possibly TRBD1 on 5 matching bases. This CDR3 spans 14 amino acids. Germline CDR1 MDHEN, CDR2 SYDVKM. V was shortened by 5 bases and J by 4 bases, with 14 bases between the two germline ends. CDR3 nucleotides: TGTGCCAGCAGTCTCAGGGCCCGGGGCTATGGCTACACCTTC. Residues: CASSLRARGYGYTF.

The chain links TRBV2 to TRBJ1-5; D gene unclear. The CDR3 extends over 15 amino acids. The germline V and J ends were trimmed by 10 bases and 1 base, with 17 bases remaining between them. From germline, CDR1 is SNHLY and CDR2 FYNNEI. CDR3 in DNA: TGTGCCACCAAAAGGGCAGGTCTCAGCAATCAGCCCCAGCATTTT. Encoded protein: CATKRAGLSNQPQHF.

V gene TRBV13 combines with J gene TRBJ2-2, with 10 positions matching TRBD2. Germline V gene lookup returns CDR1 PRHDT and CDR2 FYEKMQ (reference sequence). The CDR3 loop spans 17 amino acids. Losses at the gene ends were 1 base for V and 6 bases for J; bases not matched to a gene: 8. The CDR3 bases are TGTGCCAGCAGCTTAGCTAGCGGGAGTGAACGTCCCGGGGAGCTGTTTTTT. It specifies CASSLASGSERPGELFF.

This chain joins TRBV13 and TRBJ2-1; D perhaps matches TRBD2 (6 bases). Germline V lookup: CDR1 PRHDT, CDR2 FYEKMQ (reference sequence). This CDR3 is 13 amino acids long. Trimming removed 5 bases from V and 6 bases from J, with 11 bases in between. CDR3 protein: CASSPGDANEQFF. The CDR3 nucleotides are TGTGCCAGCAGCCCGGGAGATGCCAATGAGCAGTTCTTC. Full variable domain (missing parts from reference TRBV13 and TRBJ2-1): AAGVIQSPRHLIKEKRETATLKCYPIPRHDTVYWYQQGPGQDPQFLISFYEKMQSDKGSIPDRFSAQQFSDYHSELNMSSLELGDSALYFCASSPGDANEQFFGPGTRLTVL.

J is TRBJ2-3 and V is TRBV6-6, with D perhaps TRBD1 (5 bases). Germline CDR1 is MNHNY and CDR2 is SVGAGI (reference sequence). Trimming took 6 bases from V and 6 from J, leaving 13 bases between them. The CDR3 contains 13 residues. CDR3 coding DNA: TGTGCCAGCAGCCCAATTCGACAGGATACGCAGTATTTT. This encodes CASSPIRQDTQYF.

This chain links TRBV28 with TRBJ2-6; D perhaps matches TRBD2 (5 bases). There are 15 residues in the CDR3. Looked up from germline, CDR1 is MDHEN and CDR2 is SYDVKM. V gave up 5 bases and J gave up 0 bases, with 8 bases separating them. CDR3 sequence reads: CASSPGYSGANVLTF. As DNA, the CDR3 is TGTGCCAGCAGTCCGGGGTACTCTGGGGCCAACGTCCTGACTTTC.

The chain couples TRBV10-3 to TRBJ1-3; 11 bases are shared with TRBD1. The CDR3 is 14 amino acids. Germline V gene data show CDR1 as ENHRY and CDR2 as SYGVKD. V dropped 11 bases and J dropped 2; count of bases not matched to a gene: 5. The chain's CDR3 is CAVPGQGAGNTIYF. CDR3 nucleotides: TGTGCCGTGCCGGGACAGGGGGCTGGAAACACCATATATTTT.

The genes are TRBV27 and TRBJ1-1; D perhaps matches TRBD1 (6 bases). V lost 6 bases and J lost 6, with 14 bases in between. CDR3 length: 13 residues. Germline V gives CDR1 MNHEY, CDR2 SMNVEV (reference sequence). Here the CDR3 reads CASRGHGSSEAFF. CDR3 nucleotides: TGTGCCAGCAGGGGACACGGGAGTTCTGAAGCTTTCTTT.

This chain uses TRBV4-1 with TRBJ2-7; D unclear. CDR1 is MGHRA, CDR2 YSYEKL, per germline. The V end lost 0 bases, the J end lost 0 bases, and 15 bases lay between the germline ends. The CDR3 extends over 17 amino acids. CDR3 DNA sequence: TGCGCCAGCAGCCAAGATCAGGTTGCGGCCCCCTCCTACGAGCAGTACTTC. This sequence encodes CASSQDQVAAPSYEQYF.

The J gene is TRBJ2-3, the V gene TRBV11-3, with 9 nucleotides matching TRBD1. This CDR3 is 17 amino acids long. The germline gives CDR1 SGHNT, CDR2 YENEEA. The junction had 11 bases not matched to a gene; V was cut back by 5 bases and J by 2 bases. This CDR3 is CASSPDGTGPFTDTQYF. In DNA, the CDR3 is TGTGCCAGCAGCCCTGATGGGACAGGGCCCTTCACAGATACGCAGTATTTT.

The chain links TRBV4-1 to TRBJ2-5; TRBD1 aligns across 8 bases. The CDR3 sequence is 15 residues long. CDR1 is MGHRA and CDR2 is YSYEKL in the germline V gene. Trimming cost V 5 bases and J 2 bases; bases outside gene matches: 7. Here the CDR3 reads CASSTRTGSQETQYF. The CDR3, as DNA: TGCGCCAGCAGCACCCGGACAGGGAGTCAAGAGACCCAGTACTTC.